This TCR beta chain was obtained from a study of blood T cells in healthy people across ages. Per germline, CDR1 MNHEY and CDR2 SMNVEV (reference sequence). After removal of 5 bases from V and 0 bases from J, the junction contained 6 bases not matched to a gene. This CDR3 is built from 16 residues. At least 6 million PBMCs were isolated per sample. About this clonotype itself: The antigen remains unidentified.

Findings of the study overall: A roughly linear age-dependent decrease characterized TCR beta diversity per million T cells.

Next came a second PCR, run for roughly 6 to 11 cycles, which used a sample-barcoded 5' primer along with a J-beta primer mix. Every sample produced at least 2.5 million CDR3-containing paired-end reads. Using its own MiXCR run on the 5' RACE reads, TCRdb lists one record per CDR3 protein. Among 920,000 or so distinct CDR3 sequences listed, less than 50% were seen once. The V call is TRBV27, the J call TRBJ1-4, with 7 bases identical to TRBD1. What was sequenced was blood. This TCR was sampled from a woman aged 60-75 years in good health. DNA for the CDR3: TGTGCCAGCAGTCAAAGACAGGGAACAACTAATGAAAAACTGTTTTTT. This codes for CASSQRQGTTNEKLFF.